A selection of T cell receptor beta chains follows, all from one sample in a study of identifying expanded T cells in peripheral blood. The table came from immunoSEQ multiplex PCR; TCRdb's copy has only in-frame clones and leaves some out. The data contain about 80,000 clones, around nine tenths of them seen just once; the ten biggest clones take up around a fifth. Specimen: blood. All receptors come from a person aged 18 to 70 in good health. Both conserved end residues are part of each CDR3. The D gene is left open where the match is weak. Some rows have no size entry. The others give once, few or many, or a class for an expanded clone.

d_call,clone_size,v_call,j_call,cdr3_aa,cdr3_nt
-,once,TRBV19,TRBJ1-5,CASSLRGRVAPNQPQHF,TGTGCCAGTAGTCTGAGGGGCAGGGTGGCTCCCAACCAGCCCCAGCATTTT
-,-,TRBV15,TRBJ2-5,CATRPAGLSSETQYF,TGTGCCACCAGGCCCGCAGGGCTGAGTTCGGAGACCCAGTACTTC
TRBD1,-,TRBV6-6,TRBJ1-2,CASSLIGQGAEIHF,TGTGCCAGCAGTCTTATAGGACAGGGGGCCGAGATCCACTTC
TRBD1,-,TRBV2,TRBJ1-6,CASSAIGQENSPLHF,TGTGCCAGCAGCGCTATAGGACAGGAAAATTCACCCCTCCACTTT
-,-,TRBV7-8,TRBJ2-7,CASSFQGNSYEQYF,TGTGCCAGCAGCTTTCAGGGCAACTCCTACGAGCAGTACTTC
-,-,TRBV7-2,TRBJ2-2,CASSLNFHGELFF,TGTGCCAGCAGCTTAAACTTCCATGGGGAGCTGTTTTTT
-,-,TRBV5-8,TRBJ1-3,CASSLGFRPLNSGNTIYF,TGTGCCAGCAGCTTGGGGTTTAGACCGCTAAACTCTGGAAACACCATATATTTT
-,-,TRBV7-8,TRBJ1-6,CASSLGNSPLHF,TGTGCCAGCAGCTTGGGGAATTCACCCCTCCACTTT
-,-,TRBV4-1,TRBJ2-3,CASSHKEDGTDTQYF,TGCGCCAGCAGCCATAAGGAGGACGGCACAGATACGCAGTATTTT
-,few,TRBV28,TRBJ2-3,CASSLIGDTQYF,TGTGCCAGCAGTTTGATCGGAGATACGCAGTATTTT
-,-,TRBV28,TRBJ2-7,CASSSGGLSSYEQYF,TGTGCCAGCAGTTCAGGGGGGCTGAGCTCCTACGAGCAGTACTTC
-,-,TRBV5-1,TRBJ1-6,CASSLGRSYNSPLHF,TGCGCCAGCAGCTTAGGGAGGTCCTATAATTCACCCCTCCACTTT
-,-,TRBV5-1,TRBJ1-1,CASSPRGVSTKAFF,TGCGCCAGCAGCCCTCGGGGGGTTAGTACCAAAGCTTTCTTT
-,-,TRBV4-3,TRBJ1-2,CAATRELNFYGGYTF,TGCGCCGCGACCAGGGAACTAAATTTCTATGGCGGCTACACCTTC
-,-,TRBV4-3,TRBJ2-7,CASSQEVRARYTYSYEQYF,TGCGCCAGCAGCCAAGAGGTCAGGGCAAGGTATACCTACTCCTACGAGCAGTACTTC
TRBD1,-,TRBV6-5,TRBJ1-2,CASSSLDRGPYGYTF,TGTGCCAGCAGTTCCTTGGACAGGGGTCCGTATGGCTACACCTTC
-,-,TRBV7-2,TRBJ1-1,CASSLVKGTEAFF,TGTGCCAGCAGCTTAGTGAAGGGGACTGAAGCTTTCTTT
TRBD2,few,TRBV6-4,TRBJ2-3,CASSEASGSTDTQYF,TGTGCCAGCAGTGAGGCTAGCGGAAGCACAGATACGCAGTATTTT
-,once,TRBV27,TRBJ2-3,CASSANDYHTDTQYF,TGTGCCAGCAGTGCCAACGACTACCACACAGATACGCAGTATTTT
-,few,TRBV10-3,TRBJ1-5,CAISESEGDYQPQHF,TGTGCCATCAGTGAGTCGGAGGGCGACTATCAGCCCCAGCATTTT
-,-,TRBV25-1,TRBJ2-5,CASSEGQLRETQYF,TGTGCCAGCAGTGAAGGACAGCTTCGGGAGACCCAGTACTTC
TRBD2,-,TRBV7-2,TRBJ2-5,CASSDLKAGVETQYF,TGTGCCAGCAGCGACCTAAAAGCGGGGGTAGAGACCCAGTACTTC
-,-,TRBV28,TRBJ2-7,CASSLMSSYEQYF,TGTGCCAGCAGTTTGATGTCCTCCTACGAGCAGTACTTC
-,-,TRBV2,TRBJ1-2,CASDGGVAGYTF,TGTGCCAGCGACGGGGGGGTCGCTGGCTACACCTTC
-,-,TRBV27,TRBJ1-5,CASSPHTTGREPGGQPQHF,TGTGCCAGCAGTCCCCACACGACAGGCCGAGAGCCGGGGGGTCAGCCCCAGCATTTT
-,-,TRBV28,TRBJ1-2,CASSYRASGYTF,TGTGCCAGCAGCTACAGGGCGTCTGGCTACACCTTC
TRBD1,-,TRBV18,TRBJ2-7,CASSMAGTGGHEQYF,TGTGCCAGCTCAATGGCCGGGACAGGGGGCCACGAGCAGTACTTC
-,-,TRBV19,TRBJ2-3,CASSMRGFPDTQYF,TGTGCCAGTAGTATGAGAGGGTTCCCAGATACGCAGTATTTT
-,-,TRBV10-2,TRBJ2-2,CASSESKPGELFF,TGCGCCAGCAGTGAGTCGAAACCCGGGGAGCTGTTTTTT
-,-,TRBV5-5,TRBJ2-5,CAILTVGRETQYF,TGTGCCATCCTAACGGTAGGGAGGGAGACCCAGTACTTC
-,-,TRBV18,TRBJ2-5,CASSPSLEETQYF,TGTGCCAGCTCACCCTCGCTAGAAGAGACCCAGTACTTC
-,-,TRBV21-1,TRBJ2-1,CASSIGGDRGYNEQFF,TGTGCCAGCAGCATCGGGGGGGACAGGGGCTACAATGAGCAGTTCTTC
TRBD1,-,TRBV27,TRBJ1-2,CASSLWAGGNYGYTF,TGTGCCAGCAGTTTATGGGCAGGGGGTAACTATGGCTACACCTTC
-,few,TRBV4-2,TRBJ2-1,CASSQAGHNNEQFF,TGTGCCAGCAGCCAAGCCGGGCATAACAATGAGCAGTTCTTC
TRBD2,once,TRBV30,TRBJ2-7,CAWSVRTSGGTYEQYF,TGTGCCTGGAGTGTTAGGACTAGCGGGGGAACCTACGAGCAGTACTTC
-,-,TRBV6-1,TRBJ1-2,CASSPEHPNYGYTF,TGTGCCAGCAGCCCGGAACACCCAAACTATGGCTACACCTTC
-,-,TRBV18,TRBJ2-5,CASSPTHSGETQYF,TGTGCCAGCTCACCGACACACTCGGGTGAGACCCAGTACTTC
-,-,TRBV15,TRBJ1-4,CATSRAPPQATNEKLFF,TGTGCCACCAGCAGAGCTCCCCCACAAGCAACTAATGAAAAACTGTTTTTT
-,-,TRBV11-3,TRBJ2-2,CASSPAGENTGELFF,TGTGCCAGCAGCCCCGCCGGGGAGAACACCGGGGAGCTGTTTTTT
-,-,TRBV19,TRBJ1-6,CASSISRRDGSPLHF,TGTGCCAGTAGTATCTCGAGAAGGGACGGGTCACCCCTCCACTTT
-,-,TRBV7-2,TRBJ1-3,CASSLNSGNTIYF,TGTGCCAGCAGCTTGAACTCTGGAAACACCATATATTTT
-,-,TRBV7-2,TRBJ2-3,CASSSRASTYTTDTQYF,TGTGCCAGCAGCAGTCGGGCTTCCACCTATACCACAGATACGCAGTATTTT
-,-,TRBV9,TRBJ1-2,CASSVASEGRGYTF,TGTGCCAGCAGCGTAGCATCAGAGGGACGTGGCTACACCTTC
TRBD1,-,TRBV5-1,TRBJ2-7,CASSLQGARYEQYF,TGCGCCAGCAGCTTACAGGGGGCTCGCTACGAGCAGTACTTC
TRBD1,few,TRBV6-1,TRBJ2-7,CASSDRTGPYEQYF,TGTGCCAGCAGTGACAGGACAGGCCCCTACGAGCAGTACTTC
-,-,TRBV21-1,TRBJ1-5,CASSPLVSSRTGRRNQPQHF,TGTGCCAGCAGCCCCCTGGTGAGTAGTAGGACAGGGAGACGCAATCAGCCCCAGCATTTT
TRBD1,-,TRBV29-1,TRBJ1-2,CSVGPRQGLGYTF,TGCAGCGTTGGTCCGAGACAGGGACTTGGCTACACCTTC
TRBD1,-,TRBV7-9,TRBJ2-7,CASSRGTGGQFYEQYF,TGTGCCAGCAGCCGCGGGACAGGGGGACAATTCTACGAGCAGTACTTC
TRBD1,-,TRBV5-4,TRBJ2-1,CASSHDRGREQFF,TGTGCCAGCAGCCACGACAGGGGGCGCGAGCAGTTCTTC
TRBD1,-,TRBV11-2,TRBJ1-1,CASSRRTGGSGTEAFF,TGTGCCAGCAGCCGAAGGACAGGGGGAAGTGGCACTGAAGCTTTCTTT
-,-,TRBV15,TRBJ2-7,CATSTNFGQSDEQYF,TGTGCCACCAGCACTAATTTCGGACAGTCAGACGAGCAGTACTTC
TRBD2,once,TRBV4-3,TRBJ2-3,CASSHGTSQYF,TGCGCCAGCAGCCACGGGACTAGCCAGTATTTT
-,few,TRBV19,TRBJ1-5,CASRAYVGNQPQHF,TGTGCCAGTAGGGCCTACGTGGGCAATCAGCCCCAGCATTTT
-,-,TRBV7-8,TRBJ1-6,CASSLGSVNSPLHF,TGTGCCAGCAGCTTAGGTTCAGTTAATTCACCCCTCCACTTT
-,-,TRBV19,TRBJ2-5,CASSMGRGGETQYF,TGTGCCAGTAGTATGGGCAGGGGAGGAGAGACCCAGTACTTC
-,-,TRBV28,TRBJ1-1,CASSLRRGAGTEAFF,TGTGCCAGCAGTTTACGTCGGGGGGCGGGTACTGAAGCTTTCTTT
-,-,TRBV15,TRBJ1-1,CATSRDSGTLEAFF,TGTGCCACCAGCAGAGATAGTGGGACGCTAGAAGCTTTCTTT
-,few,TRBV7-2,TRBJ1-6,CASSPASRLNSPLHF,TGTGCCAGCAGCCCCGCTAGCAGACTAAATTCACCCCTCCACTTT
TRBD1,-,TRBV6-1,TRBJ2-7,CASNRDRGRYEQYF,TGTGCCAGCAACCGTGACAGGGGGCGATACGAGCAGTACTTC
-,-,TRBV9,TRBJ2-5,CASSVGGSGVRETQYF,TGTGCCAGCAGCGTAGGTGGAAGCGGAGTTCGTGAGACCCAGTACTTC